A selection of T cell receptor beta chains follows, all from one sample in a study of T-cell reconstitution after alpha-beta-depleted transplantation in children. TCRdb analysed the PCR reads with MiXCR anew, one entry per CDR3 protein. The sample includes approximately 220,000 distinct CDR3 sequences, over 15% of them seen just once. Sequencing used PBMCs, mostly from graft donor cells, obtained 360 days after TCRalphabeta/CD19-depleted stem cell transplant. These receptors were collected from a male patient aged 2 to 9 who had a stem cell transplant for acute lymphoblastic leukemia, so the T cells may come from the graft donor. The CDR3 runs from the conserved cysteine through the conserved F or W. Fields, in order: J gene, D gene, V gene, clone size, CDR3 protein, CDR3 DNA. D genes are given only for firm matches. The size entry is marked missing in some rows and otherwise reads once, few, many or a size class.

TRBJ2-6 | TRBD1 | TRBV2 | . | CASSLRGRSSGANVLTF | TGTGCCAGCAGCCTCAGGGGGCGAAGCTCTGGGGCCAACGTCCTGACTTTC
TRBJ2-7 | . | TRBV21-1 | few | CASVSDTHEQYF | TGTGCCAGCGTCTCGGACACCCACGAGCAGTACTTC
TRBJ2-5 | TRBD2 | TRBV12-3/TRBV12-4 | few | CASSLSVRRLDGGREETQYF | TGTGCCAGCAGTTTATCTGTACGCAGGTTGGACGGCGGGAGGGAAGAGACCCAGTACTTC
TRBJ1-2 | TRBD1 | TRBV29-1 | . | CSVGTGLDGYTF | TGCAGCGTGGGGACAGGGTTAGACGGCTACACCTTC
TRBJ2-3 | . | TRBV20-1 | . | CSARDWQGRTDTQYF | TGCAGTGCTAGAGATTGGCAGGGCCGCACAGATACGCAGTATTTT
TRBJ2-1 | . | TRBV10-3 | many | CAISPFFNARDNEQFF | TGTGCCATCAGTCCCTTCTTTAATGCACGGGATAATGAGCAGTTCTTC
TRBJ2-1 | TRBD1 | TRBV12-3/TRBV12-4 | many | CASTGGRGDEQFF | TGTGCCAGTACAGGGGGCAGAGGGGATGAGCAGTTCTTC
TRBJ2-7 | . | TRBV20-1 | . | CSARHSSGAYEQYF | TGCAGTGCTAGGCATAGCTCAGGGGCCTACGAGCAGTACTTC
TRBJ2-4 | . | TRBV20-1 | few | CSARGSSGDQNIQYF | TGCAGTGCTAGAGGGTCATCAGGGGACCAAAACATTCAGTACTTC
TRBJ2-1 | . | TRBV5-6 | once | CASSILPIEQFF | TGTGCCAGCAGCATCCTACCGATTGAGCAGTTCTTC
TRBJ2-3 | . | TRBV7-8 | . | CASSPGQGYTDTQYF | TGTGCCAGCAGCCCCGGCCAAGGTTACACAGATACGCAGTATTTT
TRBJ2-7 | . | TRBV5-1 | few | CASRSGQNYEQYF | TGCGCCAGCCGTTCGGGACAAAATTACGAGCAGTACTTC
TRBJ2-2 | . | TRBV29-1 | many | CSGRYGSQNTGELFF | TGCAGCGGCCGATACGGGTCCCAAAACACCGGGGAGCTGTTTTTT
TRBJ2-2 | TRBD1 | TRBV2 | few | CASSGDRGTNTGELFF | TGTGCCAGCAGTGGGGACAGGGGAACGAACACCGGGGAGCTGTTTTTT
TRBJ2-7 | . | TRBV11-2 | once | CASSLWFAGMGSGSYEQYF | TGTGCCAGCAGCTTATGGTTTGCAGGGATGGGGTCGGGCTCCTACGAGCAGTACTTC
TRBJ1-2 | . | TRBV12-3/TRBV12-4 | few | CASTLGEENYGYTF | TGTGCCAGCACTCTAGGGGAGGAAAACTATGGCTACACCTTC
TRBJ2-7 | . | TRBV2 | . | CASSEARLNEQYF | TGTGCCAGCAGTGAAGCGCGACTTAACGAGCAGTACTTC
TRBJ2-2 | . | TRBV18 | . | CASSPMMNTGELFF | TGTGCCAGCTCACCGATGATGAACACCGGGGAGCTGTTTTTT
TRBJ1-5 | TRBD1 | TRBV12-3/TRBV12-4 | many | CASSTGGGQPQHF | TGTGCCAGCAGTACAGGGGGCGGTCAGCCCCAGCATTTT
TRBJ2-5 | TRBD1 | TRBV5-1 | . | CASSLAPGGMETQYF | TGCGCCAGCAGCTTGGCACCAGGGGGCATGGAGACCCAGTACTTC
TRBJ2-6 | . | TRBV20-1 | . | CSARDPLSGANVLTF | TGCAGTGCTAGAGATCCCCTCTCTGGGGCCAACGTCCTGACTTTC
TRBJ1-1 | TRBD1 | TRBV5-1 | few | CASSQDRFEAFF | TGCGCCAGCAGCCAGGACAGGTTTGAAGCTTTCTTT
TRBJ2-7 | . | TRBV29-1 | few | CSVEGWTEDEQYF | TGCAGCGTTGAAGGTTGGACGGAGGACGAGCAGTACTTC
TRBJ2-4 | . | TRBV27 | . | CASSPSRDKNIQYF | TGTGCCAGCAGCCCTTCGCGTGACAAAAACATTCAGTACTTC
TRBJ2-4 | . | TRBV27 | . | CASSLFGGGAGLAKNIQYF | TGTGCCAGCAGTTTATTCGGCGGGGGCGCAGGCTTAGCCAAAAACATTCAGTACTTC
TRBJ1-1 | . | TRBV9 | . | CASSVAPSTEAFF | TGTGCCAGCAGCGTGGCTCCTTCCACTGAAGCTTTCTTT
TRBJ2-1 | . | TRBV12-3/TRBV12-4 | . | CASSPDGTFNEQFF | TGTGCCAGCAGTCCGGACGGGACTTTCAATGAGCAGTTCTTC
TRBJ2-5 | TRBD1 | TRBV10-3 | . | CAISYRDRDLETQYF | TGTGCCATCAGTTACCGGGACAGGGATTTGGAGACCCAGTACTTC
TRBJ2-1 | TRBD2 | TRBV18 | many | CASSPTGGVQFF | TGTGCCAGCTCACCGACCGGGGGGGTGCAGTTCTTC
TRBJ2-1 | TRBD2 | TRBV5-1 | . | CASSSRAGGSYNEQFF | TGCGCCAGCAGCTCCAGAGCGGGGGGGTCCTACAATGAGCAGTTCTTC
TRBJ2-7 | . | TRBV20-1 | . | CSASSRFRNEQYF | TGCAGTGCTAGTTCCAGGTTTCGGAACGAGCAGTACTTC
TRBJ2-2 | TRBD1 | TRBV6-1 | . | CASSESDREVAGELFF | TGTGCCAGCAGTGAATCGGACAGGGAAGTAGCCGGGGAGCTGTTTTTT
TRBJ2-7 | . | TRBV5-6 | . | CASSFDRTANSYEQYF | TGTGCCAGCAGCTTCGACCGGACAGCGAACTCCTACGAGCAGTACTTC
TRBJ2-3 | . | TRBV12-3/TRBV12-4 | . | CASSLGVGVITQYF | TGTGCCAGCAGTTTAGGGGTGGGAGTTATTACGCAGTATTTT
TRBJ2-7 | TRBD1 | TRBV27 | . | CASNGGPKQGNEQYF | TGTGCCAGCAACGGCGGTCCGAAACAGGGGAACGAGCAGTACTTC
TRBJ1-2 | TRBD1 | TRBV29-1 | many | CSVEARGQGGYGYTF | TGCAGCGTTGAAGCCCGGGGACAGGGAGGCTATGGCTACACCTTC
TRBJ1-2 | TRBD1 | TRBV5-5 | . | CASSLGDRAPYGYTF | TGTGCCAGCAGCTTGGGGGACAGGGCTCCCTATGGCTACACCTTC
TRBJ2-4 | TRBD2 | TRBV29-1 | . | CSVASGENIQYF | TGCAGCGTTGCTAGCGGAGAAAACATTCAGTACTTC
TRBJ2-7 | . | TRBV10-3 | . | CAITRGAATYEQYF | TGTGCCATCACGCGAGGGGCTGCTACCTACGAGCAGTACTTC
TRBJ2-3 | . | TRBV20-1 | few | CSASGGWTDTQYF | TGCAGTGCTAGCGGGGGTTGGACAGATACGCAGTATTTT
TRBJ2-1 | . | TRBV7-2 | few | CASSPRGWERSYNEQFF | TGTGCCAGCAGCCCAAGGGGGTGGGAGCGCTCCTACAATGAGCAGTTCTTC
TRBJ1-3 | . | TRBV5-7 | . | CASSLGVLPGNTIYF | TGTGCCAGCAGCTTGGGAGTTTTACCTGGAAACACCATATATTTT
TRBJ1-5 | TRBD1 | TRBV4-2 | . | CASSPTGTGDQPQHF | TGTGCCAGCAGCCCTACCGGGACAGGGGATCAGCCCCAGCATTTT
TRBJ2-5 | . | TRBV5-1 | few | CASSLGPPETQYF | TGCGCCAGCAGCTTAGGGCCGCCGGAGACCCAGTACTTC
TRBJ2-1 | . | TRBV7-2 | once | CASTAMIGDEQFF | TGTGCCAGCACTGCGATGATCGGGGATGAGCAGTTCTTC